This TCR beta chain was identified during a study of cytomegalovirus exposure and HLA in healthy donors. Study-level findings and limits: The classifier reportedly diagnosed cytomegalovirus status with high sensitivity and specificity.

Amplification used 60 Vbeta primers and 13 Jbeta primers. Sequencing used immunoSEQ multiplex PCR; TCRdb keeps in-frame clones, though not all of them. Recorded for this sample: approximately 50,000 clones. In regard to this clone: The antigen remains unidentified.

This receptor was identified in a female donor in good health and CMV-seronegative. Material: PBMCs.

In nucleotides, the CDR3 is TGTGCCAGCAGCGCAGGGACTCATATGAACACTGAAGCTTTCTTT. Its protein product is CASSAGTHMNTEAFF. The chain couples TRBV9 to TRBJ1-1; possible D gene TRBD1, 5 bases. Germline V gene sequence: CDR1 SGDLS, CDR2 YYNGEE. The CDR3 spans 15 residues. Trimming stripped 3 bases from V and 0 bases from J, with 12 bases between.